The 28 T cell receptor beta chains below all came from one sample that was sequenced in a study of blood T cell repertoires in COVID-19. TCRdb's copy holds only in-frame clones and misses some; the assay was immunoSEQ multiplex PCR. The sample has about 260,000 clones; about 89% are singletons. The specimen was peripheral blood. The receptors were sampled from a woman aged 40 to 50 who had recovered from COVID-19.

The gene calls are TRBV7-2 and TRBJ2-1; TRBD1 matches at 9 bases. The V and J ends lost 1 base and 6 bases, in that order; junction bases with no gene match: 4. The CDR3 is 15 amino acids. Looked up from germline, CDR1 is SGHTA and CDR2 is FQGNSA. For the CDR3, the DNA is TGTGCCAGCAGCTTAGGCCGGGACAGGGTCAATGAGCAGTTCTTC. This gives the protein CASSLGRDRVNEQFF.

This clone has more than one count but fewer than ten. This chain links TRBV2 with TRBJ2-1; 7 bases fit TRBD2. V gave up 5 bases and J gave up 3 bases; unmatched junction bases: 7. The CDR3 has 15 residues. Germline V lookup: CDR1 SNHLY, CDR2 FYNNEI. CDR3 DNA: TGTGCCAGCAGTCGGTCCGGGGGGAGCTACAATGAGCAGTTCTTC. Its protein product is CASSRSGGSYNEQFF.

This rearrangement joins TRBV3-1 (or the pseudogene TRBV3-2) to TRBJ1-1; possibly TRBD1 for D (5 bases). Trimming shortened V by 3 bases and J by 5 bases, and 13 bases separated the two germline ends. The CDR3 totals 14 residues. CDR1 and CDR2 (germline): LGHDT, YNNKEL (reference sequence). The CDR3 protein is CASSQSGRGTEAFF. CDR3 nucleotides: TGTGCCAGCAGCCAGTCCGGGAGGGGAACTGAAGCTTTCTTT.

The chain recombines TRBV5-1 with TRBJ2-7, with D maybe TRBD1 (6 bases). Per germline, CDR1 SGHRS and CDR2 YFSETQ. V lost 3 bases and J lost 5, with 21 bases in between. The CDR3 covers 16 residues. The DNA of the CDR3 is TGCGCCAGCAGCTCCCGCGAGGGGGAGACTGCCCACGAGCAGTACTTC. This translates into CASSSREGETAHEQYF.

This clone showed up just once. The chain employs TRBV11-2 and TRBJ2-5; the match to TRBD1 covers 7 bases. The CDR3 length is 13 residues. The V and J ends lost 4 bases and 5 bases, in that order; junction bases with no gene match: 4. Germline V gene data show CDR1 as SGHAT and CDR2 as FQNNGV. Written as DNA, the CDR3 is TGTGCCAGCAGCTCGACAGGGTTGGAGACCCAGTACTTC. Translation gives CASSSTGLETQYF. The full variable domain, its missing parts supplied by reference TRBV11-2 and TRBJ2-5, is EAGVAQSPRYKIIEKRQSVAFWCNPISGHATLYWYQQILGQGPKLLIQFQNNGVVDDSQLPKDRFSAERLKGVDSTLKIQPAKLEDSAVYLCASSSTGLETQYFGPGTRLLVL.

CDR3 coding DNA: TGTGCCAGCAGACCGGGACAGGGGATCGTAAATGAGCAGTTCTTC. It codes for CASRPGQGIVNEQFF. This sequence joins TRBV27 and TRBJ2-1; 10 bases align to TRBD1. CDR3 length: 15 residues. Germline V gene data show CDR1 as MNHEY and CDR2 as SMNVEV (reference sequence). Trimming took 6 bases from V and 7 from J; bases not matched to a gene: 9.

This clone showed up just once. This sequence joins TRBV5-6 and TRBJ1-3, with 7 bases fitting TRBD1. CDR1 and CDR2 from the germline V gene are SGHDT and YYEEEE. V shed 1 base and J 0 bases; nucleotides not matched to a gene: 4. The CDR3 length is 16 residues. CDR3 sequence reads: CASSLPSGGSGNTIYF. CDR3 nucleotide sequence: TGTGCCAGCAGCTTGCCTTCAGGGGGCTCTGGAAACACCATATATTTT.

V gene TRBV13 combines with J gene TRBJ1-6; 9 nucleotides line up with TRBD1. The J segment lost 9 bases and the V segment lost 4 bases, leaving 10 bases of the junction unmatched. Germline loops: CDR1 PRHDT, CDR2 FYEKMQ (reference sequence). There are 16 residues in the CDR3. This CDR3 reads CASSSGTGSSGSPLHF. The CDR3 DNA reads TGTGCCAGCAGCTCCGGGACAGGGTCGAGTGGTTCACCCCTCCACTTT.

This clone has only a few counts. The CDR3 nucleotides are TGTGCCAGCAGTTCAAGACTAGCGGGGGGGCCGGGCACAAGCACAGATACGCAGTATTTT. Translating gives CASSSRLAGGPGTSTDTQYF. This sequence joins TRBV6-2 or TRBV6-3 and TRBJ2-3, with 14 nucleotides matching TRBD2. This CDR3 has 20 amino acids. From germline, CDR1 is MNHEY and CDR2 SVGEGT. J was trimmed by 0 bases and V by 4 bases; bases with no gene match: 12.

The chain has TRBV2 and TRBJ1-5; no reliable D call. V lost 6 bases, J lost 5 bases, and 11 bases lay in between. CDR1 is SNHLY and CDR2 is FYNNEI in the germline V gene. There are 13 residues in the CDR3. The CDR3 DNA is TGTGCCAGCAGGGAGAATATCGATCAGCCCCAGCATTTT. Protein: CASRENIDQPQHF.

The chain uses TRBV6-5 and TRBJ1-2; D ambiguous. CDR1 is MNHEY and CDR2 is SVGAGI in the germline V gene. V was cut by 5 bases and J by 8 bases, with 15 bases left in between. This CDR3 contains 13 residues. CDR3 DNA: TGTGCCAGCAGTCGGACTGACTCGGGGGGCTACACCTTC. Protein: CASSRTDSGGYTF.

This chain uses TRBV3-1 (or the pseudogene TRBV3-2) with TRBJ2-7; 8 bases fit TRBD2. Germline loops: CDR1 LGHDT, CDR2 YNNKEL (reference sequence). This CDR3 has 13 amino acids. V lost 5 bases to trimming and J lost 8 bases; unmatched junction nucleotides: 8. The CDR3 is CASSKISGVKQYF. In nucleotides, the CDR3 is TGTGCCAGCAGCAAGATTAGCGGGGTCAAGCAGTACTTC.

This rearrangement joins TRBV4-3 to TRBJ1-1; tentatively, D is TRBD1 (6 bases). The V end was cut by 1 base, the J end by 4 bases, with 13 bases between. The CDR3 runs 15 residues. The germline V gene has CDR1 LGHNA and CDR2 YSLEER. In DNA form, the CDR3 reads TGCGCCAGCAGCCAAGGTCAACAGGGCGGCACTGAAGCTTTCTTT. Its translation: CASSQGQQGGTEAFF.

The chain carries TRBV5-1 and TRBJ2-7, with TRBD1 matching 12 bases. This CDR3 spans 19 amino acids. The germline V gene encodes CDR1 SGHRS and CDR2 YFSETQ. V was pared by 4 bases and J by 4 bases, with 18 bases of the junction left unmatched. The CDR3 reads CASSPRPGTGGQTPYEQYF. Here the CDR3 DNA reads TGCGCCAGCAGCCCCCGTCCCGGGACAGGGGGCCAGACCCCATACGAGCAGTACTTC. Based on the CDR3 plus reference TRBV5-1 and TRBJ2-7, the full variable domain is KAGVTQTPRYLIKTRGQQVTLSCSPISGHRSVSWYQQTPGQGLQFLFEYFSETQRNKGNFPGRFSGRQFSNSRSEMNVSTLELGDSALYLCASSPRPGTGGQTPYEQYFGPGTRLTVT.

This rearrangement joins TRBV6-4 to TRBJ2-7; TRBD1 aligns across 7 bases. The germline CDR1 and CDR2 sequences are MRHNA and SNTAGT. The J segment lost 4 bases and the V segment lost 2 bases, leaving 8 bases of the junction unmatched. The CDR3 sequence is 15 residues long. The CDR3 spells CASSDTTRGRYEQYF. DNA of the CDR3: TGTGCCAGCAGTGACACTACTAGGGGGCGATACGAGCAGTACTTC.

V usage is TRBV30 and J usage is TRBJ1-5; D is uncertain. The V gene's germline CDR1 is GTSNPN and CDR2 SVGIG (reference sequence). The V and J ends lost 3 bases and 7 bases respectively, with 13 bases between them. This CDR3 has 13 residues. This CDR3 is CAWSRVGGQPQHF. CDR3 in DNA: TGTGCCTGGAGCCGGGTCGGCGGCCAGCCCCAGCATTTT.

The CDR3 DNA reads TGTGCCAGCATCAAACCAGGACGGGGGAATCAGCCCCAGCATTTT. As protein: CASIKPGRGNQPQHF. The chain is built from TRBV6-5 and TRBJ1-5; D might be TRBD1 (5 bases). The CDR3 length is 15 residues. Trimming removed 7 bases at V and 4 bases at J, with 17 bases between. Germline V lookup: CDR1 MNHEY, CDR2 SVGAGI.

The V call is TRBV7-2, the J call TRBJ2-5; D uncertain. Trimming left V 4 bases short and J 2 bases short, with 8 bases between. Looked up from germline, CDR1 is SGHTA and CDR2 is FQGNSA. The CDR3 spans 13 residues. The CDR3 DNA reads as TGTGCCAGCAGCTCCAGTTATCAAGAGACCCAGTACTTC. Amino acids: CASSSSYQETQYF.

The chain has TRBV7-8 and TRBJ2-5; possible D gene TRBD1, 5 bases. Germline V gene data show CDR1 as SGHVS and CDR2 as FQNEAQ. The CDR3 contains 13 residues. The V gene lost 4 bases and the J gene lost 5 bases, with 11 bases spanning the gap. CDR3 DNA sequence: TGTGCCAGCAGCTCCAGGGTACGGGAGACCCAGTACTTC. This gives the protein CASSSRVRETQYF.

With respect to this clone: The sample holds other DNA sequences that translate to the same CDR3. The chain has TRBV7-2 and TRBJ1-2, with 9 bases that match TRBD1. The CDR3 has 15 amino acids. V trimming: 2 bases; J trimming: 5 bases; junction bases outside the gene matches: 6. The V gene's germline CDR1 is SGHTA and CDR2 FQGNSA. As DNA, the CDR3 is TGTGCCAGCAGCTTAAAACAGGGGGCAAATTATGGCTACACCTTC. Its translation is CASSLKQGANYGYTF.

This chain uses TRBV7-8 with TRBJ2-7; 9 bases line up with TRBD1. The CDR3 sequence is 15 residues long. Germline trimming cut 3 bases from V and 4 bases from J; bases unmatched to any gene: 7. CDR1 is SGHVS, CDR2 FQNEAQ, per germline. The CDR3, as DNA: TGTGCCAGCAGCTTGGGGGACAGGGTAGGGTACGAGCAGTACTTC. It encodes CASSLGDRVGYEQYF.

This clone came up a few times. This chain connects TRBV5-1 to TRBJ1-1; D remains ambiguous. CDR1 and CDR2 (germline): SGHRS, YFSETQ. Trimming stripped 4 bases from V and 0 bases from J, with 10 bases between. This CDR3 has 14 amino acids. Here the CDR3 reads CASSPYDMNTEAFF. Here the CDR3 DNA reads TGCGCCAGCAGCCCCTATGACATGAACACTGAAGCTTTCTTT.

The J gene is TRBJ2-3, the V gene TRBV7-2, with D perhaps TRBD2 (6 bases). Germline-derived CDR1 and CDR2 are SGHTA and FQGNSA. The V and J ends lost 3 bases and 0 bases respectively, with 13 bases between them. The CDR3 contains 16 residues. The CDR3 spells CASSFLGLRSTDTQYF. CDR3 sequence (DNA): TGTGCCAGCAGCTTCCTGGGACTGAGGAGCACAGATACGCAGTATTTT.

This clone was detected ten times or more. This chain joins TRBV14 and TRBJ1-3; D is ambiguous. Germline assignment: CDR1 SGHDN and CDR2 FVKESK. Deletions cut 2 bases from V and 2 bases from J, with 13 bases between. This CDR3 has 16 residues. CDR3 sequence reads: CASSQRRSITGNTIYF. The CDR3 nucleotides read TGTGCCAGCAGCCAACGGAGGAGTATCACTGGAAACACCATATATTTT.

The chain uses TRBV2 and TRBJ1-2; maybe TRBD1 (5 bases). Germline values: CDR1 SNHLY, CDR2 FYNNEI. CDR3 length: 14 amino acids. The V and J ends lost 7 bases and 1 base respectively, with 13 bases between them. CDR3 DNA sequence: TGTGCCAGCAATTATGACAGAATTAACTATGGCTACACCTTC. This sequence encodes CASNYDRINYGYTF.

The V and J genes are TRBV5-5 and TRBJ1-2; D gene uncertain. The V gene lost 2 bases and the J gene lost 5 bases, with 7 bases spanning the gap. Germline V CDR1 and CDR2: SGHKS, YYEKEE (reference sequence). This CDR3 has 12 residues. In nucleotides, the CDR3 is TGTGCCAGCAGCTTACCGGGTTATGGCTACACCTTC. Amino acid sequence: CASSLPGYGYTF.

The chain links TRBV4-3 to TRBJ1-2, with TRBD1 as a possible D gene (5 bases). V was trimmed by 4 bases and J by 4 bases, leaving 16 bases between them. This CDR3 contains 15 residues. Germline-derived CDR1 and CDR2 are LGHNA and YSLEER. The CDR3 here is CASSRVGGAGYGYTF. CDR3 DNA: TGCGCCAGCAGCCGGGTGGGGGGAGCCGGCTATGGCTACACCTTC.

This sequence joins TRBV2 and TRBJ2-7; tentatively, D is TRBD1 (6 bases). CDR1 and CDR2 from the germline V gene are SNHLY and FYNNEI. Between the trimmed V and J ends, which lost 6 bases and 2 bases, there was a span of 14 bases. This CDR3 spans 14 amino acids. The CDR3 sequence is CASRSHRVAYEQYF. In DNA form, the CDR3 reads TGTGCCAGCAGGAGCCACAGGGTTGCCTACGAGCAGTACTTC.